This passage covers 30 T cell receptor beta chains from one sample sequenced in a study of shared clonotypes between healthy human individuals. Sequenced by immunoSEQ multiplex PCR; TCRdb stores in-frame clones only, minus some. Found here are about 680,000 clones, around three quarters of them singletons; the top ten hold roughly 1.9%. Sequencing used memory CD4+ T cells sorted from blood. The sample's subset: CD45RA-negative fraction. The source is a woman aged 25 to 39 in good health.

The chain joins TRBV11-1 to TRBJ2-4; maybe TRBD1 (6 bases). Trimming left V 5 bases short and J 7 bases short, with 9 bases between. Germline V gene sequence: CDR1 SGHAT, CDR2 FQDESV (reference sequence). This CDR3 comprises 12 residues. The CDR3 loop is CASSRDINIQYF. For the CDR3, the DNA is TGTGCCAGCAGCCGGGACATCAACATTCAGTACTTC.

The chain couples TRBV6-5 to TRBJ2-1; the match to TRBD2 covers 11 bases. The CDR3 extends over 15 amino acids. Germline V gene lookup returns CDR1 MNHEY and CDR2 SVGAGI. Trimming removed 5 bases from V and 4 bases from J; junction bases left unmatched: 4. CDR3 region: CASSKGLAVYNEQFF. The DNA for the CDR3 is TGTGCCAGCAGTAAGGGACTAGCGGTTTACAATGAGCAGTTCTTC.

This chain joins TRBV18 and TRBJ1-4; perhaps TRBD1 as D (5 bases). V was clipped by 3 bases and J by 12 bases, with 14 bases between them. CDR1 is KGHSH, CDR2 LQKENI, per germline. The CDR3 covers 13 residues. The CDR3 DNA is TGTGCCAGCTCACCCCCCGCTGGGGCCCAACTGTTTTTT. Translated: CASSPPAGAQLFF.

CDR3 region: CSVDDSNSYEQYF. The CDR3 DNA sequence: TGCAGCGTTGATGACAGCAACTCCTACGAGCAGTACTTC. This chain connects TRBV29-1 to TRBJ2-7; D possibly corresponds to TRBD1 (5 bases). Germline V gene data show CDR1 as SQVTM and CDR2 as ANQGSEA. This CDR3 spans 13 amino acids. The V and J ends lost 3 bases and 0 bases respectively, with 9 bases between them.

The J gene is TRBJ2-1, the V gene TRBV6-1, with 10 bases lining up with TRBD2. Per the germline V gene, CDR1 is MNHNS and CDR2 is SASEGT. The CDR3 is 15 amino acids. With V trimmed by 4 bases and J by 6 bases, 6 bases remained unmatched. Written as DNA, the CDR3 is TGTGCCAGCAGTGTGCCAGCGGGAGGGATCAATGAGCAGTTCTTC. It specifies CASSVPAGGINEQFF.

Concerning this clone itself: A much larger clone lies a single base off, so this may be a read error. The rearrangement joins TRBV7-9 to TRBJ2-3; D is undetermined. This CDR3 comprises 11 residues. V was clipped by 5 bases and J by 2 bases, with 2 bases between them. Germline values: CDR1 SEHNR, CDR2 FQNEAQ (reference sequence). This CDR3 reads CASSPTDTQYF. Written as DNA, the CDR3 is TGTGCCAGCAGCCCCACAGATACGCAGTATTTT.

The rearrangement joins TRBV5-1 to TRBJ2-5; 9 positions match TRBD1. The CDR3 runs to 16 residues. V was clipped by 0 bases and J by 5 bases; unmatched bases: 8. Per the germline V gene, CDR1 is SGHRS and CDR2 is YFSETQ. The CDR3 nucleotides are TGCGCCAGCAGCTTGGTTCTGACAGGGGGACGGGAGACCCAGTACTTC. Translated, it gives CASSLVLTGGRETQYF.

The chain joins TRBV5-8 to TRBJ2-1; D possibly matches TRBD1 or TRBD2 (6 bases each). Germline V CDR1 and CDR2: SGHTS, YDEGEE. Trimming took off 10 bases at V and 8 bases at J, with 13 bases between the two ends. The CDR3 length is 11 residues. This CDR3 is CAGSGGYEQFF. The CDR3 DNA reads as TGTGCCGGATCCGGGGGCTATGAGCAGTTCTTC.

The rearrangement joins TRBV7-8 to TRBJ2-5; D call uncertain. The V end was cut by 1 base, the J end by 3 bases, with 12 bases between. The germline CDR1 and CDR2 sequences are SGHVS and FQNEAQ. The CDR3 has 15 amino acids. For the CDR3, the DNA is TGTGCCAGCAGCTTAGTTCTCCTAGGAAAAGAGACCCAGTACTTC. It specifies CASSLVLLGKETQYF. The whole variable domain, filled in from reference TRBV7-8 and TRBJ2-5, reads GAGVSQSPRYKVAKRGQDVALRCDPISGHVSLFWYQQALGQGPEFLTYFQNEAQLDKSGLPSDRFFAERPEGSVSTLKIQRTQQEDSAVYLCASSLVLLGKETQYFGPGTRLLVL.

Of note for this clone: The sample holds other DNA sequences that translate to the same CDR3. This chain links TRBV30 with TRBJ1-6; 7 positions match TRBD1. CDR3 length: 14 amino acids. Trimming took 3 bases from V and 5 from J; bases not matched to a gene: 4. Germline values: CDR1 GTSNPN, CDR2 SVGIG (reference sequence). CDR3 sequence reads: CAWRRQGDNSPLHF. CDR3 DNA sequence: TGTGCCTGGAGGAGACAGGGCGATAATTCACCCCTCCACTTT.

The V call is TRBV4-1, the J call TRBJ1-4, with a weak D call TRBD1 (5 bases). Trimming shortened V by 0 bases and J by 6 bases, and 11 bases separated the two germline ends. The length of the CDR3 is 15 residues. CDR1 and CDR2 (germline): MGHRA, YSYEKL. The DNA of the CDR3 is TGCGCCAGCAGCCAAGAGGGGGGACCAGATGAAAAACTGTTTTTT. This sequence encodes CASSQEGGPDEKLFF.

A note on this clone: Other DNA sequences of this sample code for an identical CDR3. The J gene is TRBJ2-7, the V gene TRBV30; D tentatively reads TRBD1 or TRBD2 (5 bases each). In germline, CDR1 is GTSNPN, CDR2 SVGIG (reference sequence). The CDR3 is 14 residues long. V lost 1 base and J 0 bases, leaving 10 bases between the germline ends. CDR3 sequence reads: CAWSGGGSSYEQYF. The CDR3 DNA reads TGTGCCTGGAGTGGTGGGGGAAGCTCCTACGAGCAGTACTTC.

The chain couples TRBV6-5 to TRBJ1-1; the D gene is possibly TRBD1 (6 bases). V was cut by 5 bases and J by 10 bases, with 14 bases left in between. The CDR3 spans 12 residues. The germline CDR1 and CDR2 sequences are MNHEY and SVGAGI. The CDR3 nucleotides are TGTGCCAGCAGTCGAACAGGGTGGAGAGCTTTCTTT. Protein product: CASSRTGWRAFF.

V gene TRBV7-8 combines with J gene TRBJ2-3; D gene unclear. CDR1 and CDR2 from the germline V gene are SGHVS and FQNEAQ. This CDR3 comprises 12 residues. Trimming shortened V by 4 bases and J by 6 bases, and 8 bases separated the two germline ends. The CDR3 loop reads CASSSALDTQYF. Written as DNA, the CDR3 is TGTGCCAGCAGCTCGGCTCTCGATACGCAGTATTTT.

This clone was recorded once. The V and J genes are TRBV25-1 and TRBJ2-1, with 7 bases identical to TRBD1. Germline V gene lookup returns CDR1 MGHDK and CDR2 SYGVNS. CDR3 length: 15 amino acids. V dropped 2 bases and J dropped 14; count of bases not matched to a gene: 15. The CDR3 bases are TGTGCCAGCAGTGAAGATAGGGGGCGCTGCCCCTGGGAGTTCTTC. Translating gives CASSEDRGRCPWEFF.

At least ten counts were recorded for this clone. J is TRBJ2-5 and V is TRBV7-6, with TRBD2 matching over 9 bases. Looked up from germline, CDR1 is SGHVS and CDR2 is FNYEAQ. Trimming took 5 bases from V and 3 from J; bases not matched to a gene: 4. This CDR3 is 14 amino acids long. The CDR3 DNA reads as TGTGCCAGCAGCGCCGGGACTAGCAAAGAGACCCAGTACTTC. Amino acids: CASSAGTSKETQYF.

In its sample, this clone was seen many times. This chain joins TRBV19 and TRBJ2-3; D might be TRBD1 (6 bases). Trimming shortened V by 6 bases and J by 3 bases, and 13 bases separated the two germline ends. The germline V gene encodes CDR1 LNHDA and CDR2 SQIVND (reference sequence). This CDR3 contains 14 residues. The CDR3 nucleotides read TGTGCCAGTAGAAACAGGGCAGTAACAGATACGCAGTATTTT. This sequence encodes CASRNRAVTDTQYF.

The V and J genes are TRBV10-1 and TRBJ2-5, with 8 nucleotides matching TRBD2. From germline, CDR1 is WNHNN and CDR2 SYGVQD (reference sequence). The CDR3 contains 15 residues. After removal of 5 bases from V and 2 bases from J, the junction contained 7 bases not matched to a gene. For the CDR3, the DNA is TGCGCCAGCAGTCAGGGTAGCGGGATTCAAGAGACCCAGTACTTC. This translates into CASSQGSGIQETQYF.

This clone was counted many times. This chain connects TRBV6-5 to TRBJ2-2, with a possible D match to TRBD2 (5 bases). From germline, CDR1 is MNHEY and CDR2 SVGAGI. The CDR3 runs to 12 residues. The germline V and J ends were trimmed by 7 bases and 5 bases, with 8 bases remaining between them. CDR3 sequence: CASKRTTGELFF. For the CDR3, the DNA is TGTGCCAGCAAACGGACTACCGGGGAGCTGTTTTTT.

This chain joins TRBV10-3 and TRBJ2-7, with a weak D call TRBD1 (6 bases). Per germline, CDR1 ENHRY and CDR2 SYGVKD. This CDR3 is built from 15 residues. Trimming removed 11 bases from V and 1 base from J, with 21 bases in between. The CDR3 loop reads CAASRTGTKSYEQYF. The CDR3 DNA follows: TGTGCCGCGAGCCGAACCGGGACAAAATCCTACGAGCAGTACTTC.

The V call is TRBV2, the J call TRBJ2-5, with 10 bases identical to TRBD2. Losses at the gene ends were 3 bases for V and 4 bases for J; bases not matched to a gene: 14. CDR3 length: 18 residues. Germline V gene lookup returns CDR1 SNHLY and CDR2 FYNNEI. CDR3 residues: CASSELASGSRSAETQYF. CDR3 nucleotides: TGTGCCAGCAGTGAGTTGGCTAGCGGGAGCCGCAGCGCAGAGACCCAGTACTTC.

The CDR3 is CASSSKTGYYEQYF. DNA for the CDR3: TGTGCCAGCAGCTCCAAGACAGGATACTACGAGCAGTACTTC. The rearrangement uses TRBV5-6 and TRBJ2-7; D perhaps matches TRBD1 (6 bases). Per germline, CDR1 SGHDT and CDR2 YYEEEE. Trimming stripped 3 bases from V and 3 bases from J, with 13 bases between. The CDR3 extends over 14 amino acids. Full variable domain (outside the CDR3, taken from reference TRBV5-6 and TRBJ2-7): DAGVTQSPTHLIKTRGQQVTLRCSPKSGHDTVSWYQQALGQGPQFIFQYYEEEERQRGNFPDRFSGHQFPNYSSELNVNALLLGDSALYLCASSSKTGYYEQYFGPGTRLTVT.

V is TRBV6-1 and J is TRBJ1-2; D is ambiguous. Germline V CDR1 and CDR2: MNHNS, SASEGT. This CDR3 comprises 14 residues. The V and J ends lost 5 bases and 3 bases respectively, with 13 bases between them. The CDR3 bases are TGTGCCAGCAGTTTCTCGGGATCCGACTATGGCTACACCTTC. Translation gives CASSFSGSDYGYTF.

The chain joins TRBV2 to TRBJ2-2; 10 bases line up with TRBD1. The J segment lost 3 bases and the V segment lost 8 bases, leaving 6 bases of the junction unmatched. The CDR3 runs to 15 residues. Germline assignment: CDR1 SNHLY and CDR2 FYNNEI. The CDR3: CASSGQGGDTGELFF. In DNA, the CDR3 is TGTGCCAGCTCCGGACAGGGGGGCGACACCGGGGAGCTGTTTTTT.

The chain is built from TRBV7-9 and TRBJ1-1; no clear D. Germline CDR1 and CDR2: SEHNR and FQNEAQ (reference sequence). Deletions cut 1 base from V and 4 bases from J, with 10 bases between. There are 14 residues in the CDR3. CDR3 bases: TGTGCCAGCAGCTTAGAGGCATTGGCCACTGAAGCTTTCTTT. It codes for CASSLEALATEAFF.

This chain uses TRBV5-6 with TRBJ1-1; the match to TRBD1 covers 7 bases. This CDR3 is built from 14 residues. The germline gives CDR1 SGHDT, CDR2 YYEEEE. V lost 5 bases to trimming and J lost 0 bases; unmatched junction nucleotides: 4. For the CDR3, the DNA is TGTGCCAGCAGGCGGGGACAGTTGAACACTGAAGCTTTCTTT. It encodes CASRRGQLNTEAFF.

The V gene is TRBV6-1, the J gene TRBJ2-7, with D possibly TRBD1 on 5 matching bases. Germline V lookup: CDR1 MNHNS, CDR2 SASEGT. V was clipped by 5 bases and J by 2 bases, with 16 bases between them. The CDR3 runs to 15 residues. The CDR3: CASSPMPGKAYEQYF. The CDR3, as DNA: TGTGCCAGCAGTCCTATGCCAGGGAAGGCCTACGAGCAGTACTTC.

The V call is TRBV5-1, the J call TRBJ2-6, with D possibly being TRBD2 (6 bases). The V and J ends lost 5 bases and 0 bases respectively, with 15 bases between them. CDR1 is SGHRS and CDR2 is YFSETQ in the germline V gene. This CDR3 has 17 amino acids. CDR3 region: CASSAGGLTSGANVLTF. The CDR3 nucleotides are TGCGCCAGCAGTGCTGGGGGACTCACCTCTGGGGCCAACGTCCTGACTTTC.

This chain links TRBV19 with TRBJ2-5, with 12 positions matching TRBD2. The CDR3 is made up of 19 amino acids. CDR1 is LNHDA and CDR2 is SQIVND in the germline V gene (reference sequence). Trimming cost V 5 bases and J 2 bases; bases outside gene matches: 15. The CDR3 loop is CASSEKALAGGPNQETQYF. The CDR3 coding sequence is TGTGCCAGTAGTGAAAAGGCGCTAGCGGGAGGGCCAAATCAAGAGACCCAGTACTTC.

Here the CDR3 DNA reads TGTGCCAGCACCCAAGGGGGGACGGTTTACACTGAAGCTTTCTTT. Its protein is CASTQGGTVYTEAFF. This chain links TRBV2 with TRBJ1-1; D is possibly TRBD1 (6 bases). This CDR3 is 15 amino acids long. The V gene's germline CDR1 is SNHLY and CDR2 FYNNEI. Trimming pared 7 bases from V and 3 bases from J, leaving 18 bases between.